Presented here are 2 T cell receptor beta chains from one specimen sequenced in a study of post-analysis software for immune sequencing data. Unique molecular identifiers featured in each of the TCR beta cDNA libraries. TCRdb re-called the PCR reads with MiXCR, one entry per CDR3 protein. Among 450,000 or so distinct CDR3 sequences, under 55% were seen once, and the ten largest hold 12%. Broader study findings: Patients carried roughly 5 TRBV segments more frequently than controls did, and TRBV5-6, TRBV5-1 and TRBV20-1 were among them.

No antigens are known for them. Sequenced input: blood. The receptors come from a girl aged 5-17 years with multiple sclerosis.

The CDR3 here is CASSRRGATSTDTQYF. CDR3 sequence (DNA): TGTGCCAGCAGCCGCAGGGGGGCTACGAGCACAGATACGCAGTATTTT. The chain is built from TRBV14 and TRBJ2-3, with D tentatively TRBD1 (7 bases). Germline V gene lookup returns CDR1 SGHDN and CDR2 FVKESK. V was cut by 4 bases and J by 0 bases, with 14 bases left in between. The length of the CDR3 is 16 residues. The whole variable domain, remainder taken from reference TRBV14 and TRBJ2-3, is EAGVTQFPSHSVIEKGQTVTLRCDPISGHDNLYWYRRVMGKEIKFLLHFVKESKQDESGMPNNRFLAERTGGTYSTLKVQPAELEDSGVYFCASSRRGATSTDTQYFGPGTRLTVL.

V is TRBV7-6 and J is TRBJ2-3, with 12 bases lining up with TRBD2. CDR3 size: 18 residues. The V gene end was trimmed by 0 bases and the J gene end by 0 bases; junction bases not matched to a gene: 4. Germline loops: CDR1 SGHVS, CDR2 FNYEAQ. The CDR3 loop reads CASSLAIGLAGSTDTQYF. The CDR3 DNA sequence: TGTGCCAGCAGCTTAGCAATAGGACTAGCGGGAAGCACAGATACGCAGTATTTT. The whole variable domain, filled in from reference TRBV7-6 and TRBJ2-3, reads GAGVSQSPRYKVTKRGQDVALRCDPISGHVSLYWYRQALGQGPEFLTYFNYEAQQDKSGLPNDRFSAERPEGSISTLTIQRTEQRDSAMYRCASSLAIGLAGSTDTQYFGPGTRLTVL.